This is a list of T cell receptor beta chains from one sample in a study of post-analysis software for immune sequencing data. TCRdb recomputed calls from the PCR reads with MiXCR, one row per CDR3 protein. The sample has roughly 870,000 distinct CDR3 sequences, approximately 50% seen once. Sequenced input: blood. The receptors here all came from a girl under 18 with multiple sclerosis. Both conserved end residues are part of each CDR3. D genes are given only for firm matches. The size entry is marked missing in some rows and otherwise reads once, few, many or a size class.

V	D	J	size	CDR3	DNA
TRBV29-1	-	TRBJ2-3	-	CSVEGQLDTQYF	TGCAGCGTTGAAGGACAGTTAGATACGCAGTATTTT
TRBV20-1	TRBD2	TRBJ2-3	-	CSAELAEERTDTQYF	TGCAGTGCAGAACTAGCGGAAGAGCGCACAGATACGCAGTATTTT
TRBV4-2	TRBD1	TRBJ2-7	few	CASSPAGQGDYEQYF	TGTGCCAGCAGCCCCGCAGGACAGGGGGACTACGAGCAGTACTTC
TRBV7-3	TRBD1	TRBJ2-1	-	CASSQRARDRGRNEQFF	TGTGCCAGCAGCCAACGGGCCCGGGACAGGGGCAGGAATGAGCAGTTCTTC
TRBV5-5	-	TRBJ2-7	-	CASSFYRVPEQYF	TGTGCCAGCAGCTTCTACAGGGTTCCCGAGCAGTACTTC
TRBV29-1	-	TRBJ2-3	-	CSVKGGSDTQYF	TGCAGCGTCAAGGGTGGGTCAGATACGCAGTATTTT
TRBV20-1	-	TRBJ2-4	few	CSASLALAKNIQYF	TGCAGTGCTAGTCTTGCGTTGGCCAAAAACATTCAGTACTTC
TRBV7-7	TRBD2	TRBJ2-3	-	CASSSGLGDTDTQYF	TGTGCCAGCAGCTCGGGACTAGGGGACACAGATACGCAGTATTTT
TRBV5-5	-	TRBJ2-3	-	CASSLGQRKDTQYF	TGTGCCAGCAGCTTAGGACAGCGTAAAGATACGCAGTATTTT
TRBV15	-	TRBJ2-6	-	CATSSYDSPLGSGANVLTF	TGTGCCACCAGCAGCTACGACAGTCCCTTGGGCTCTGGGGCCAACGTCCTGACTTTC
TRBV14	-	TRBJ2-7	-	CASSQGSLLYEQYF	TGTGCCAGCAGCCAAGGCAGCCTACTCTACGAGCAGTACTTC
TRBV5-1	-	TRBJ2-7	-	CASSDQSYEQYF	TGCGCCAGCAGCGATCAGAGCTACGAGCAGTACTTC
TRBV7-7	TRBD2	TRBJ2-7	-	CASSLTGLAGFDEQYF	TGTGCTAGCAGCTTGACGGGGCTAGCGGGGTTCGACGAGCAGTACTTC
TRBV7-9	TRBD1	TRBJ2-7	-	CASSLRRGQMAYEQYF	TGTGCCAGCAGCTTACGCCGGGGACAGATGGCCTACGAGCAGTACTTC
TRBV7-9	TRBD1	TRBJ1-4	few	CASSLEGATTNEKLFF	TGTGCCAGCAGCTTAGAGGGGGCTACAACTAATGAAAAACTGTTTTTT
TRBV6-6	TRBD1	TRBJ2-5	many	CASKTGGAVQETQYF	TGTGCCAGCAAAACAGGGGGCGCGGTCCAAGAGACCCAGTACTTC
TRBV7-2	TRBD1	TRBJ2-7	-	CASRIPGQSYEQYF	TGTGCCAGCAGGATCCCGGGACAGAGTTACGAGCAGTACTTC
TRBV11-3	-	TRBJ2-2	-	CASSFSGGELFF	TGTGCCAGCAGCTTTAGTGGCGGGGAGCTGTTTTTT
TRBV28	-	TRBJ1-2	-	CASSSATPNYGYTF	TGTGCCAGCAGTTCCGCGACTCCTAACTATGGCTACACCTTC
TRBV7-9	TRBD2	TRBJ2-7	-	CASSPRPSGGTYEQYF	TGTGCCAGCAGCCCCCGACCCTCCGGGGGGACCTACGAGCAGTACTTC
TRBV7-9	-	TRBJ2-7	once	CASSFPELGLYEQYF	TGTGCCAGCAGCTTTCCGGAACTAGGGTTGTACGAGCAGTACTTC
TRBV5-1	TRBD2	TRBJ2-1	-	CASSLTSNPANEQFF	TGCGCCAGCAGCCTGACTAGCAATCCGGCCAATGAGCAGTTCTTC
TRBV7-3	TRBD2	TRBJ2-3	-	CASSRLARSTDTQYF	TGTGCCAGCAGCAGACTAGCCCGAAGCACAGATACGCAGTATTTT
TRBV20-1	TRBD2	TRBJ2-5	few	CSAPLQASGRAQETQYF	TGCAGTGCCCCATTACAGGCTAGCGGGAGAGCTCAAGAGACCCAGTACTTC
TRBV3-1	TRBD1	TRBJ2-7	-	CASSQLGLGQGYEQYF	TGTGCCAGCAGCCAGCTGGGGTTAGGACAGGGCTACGAGCAGTACTTC
TRBV5-1	-	TRBJ1-2	-	CASSHRDPHYGYTF	TGCGCCAGCAGCCACCGGGACCCACACTATGGCTACACCTTC
TRBV7-9	-	TRBJ2-2	-	CASSPTAGELFF	TGTGCCAGCAGCCCCACCGCCGGGGAGCTGTTTTTT
TRBV7-2	-	TRBJ1-1	-	CASSPGFAEAFF	TGTGCCAGCAGCCCCGGGTTCGCTGAAGCTTTCTTT
TRBV6-1	TRBD2	TRBJ2-3	-	CASSTGPRLAGGPRTDTQYF	TGTGCCAGCAGTACGGGGCCACGACTAGCGGGAGGGCCGCGCACAGATACGCAGTATTTT
TRBV20-1	TRBD2	TRBJ2-1	-	CSARAPGLEQFF	TGCAGTGCTAGGGCGCCGGGACTAGAGCAGTTCTTC
TRBV20-1	TRBD2	TRBJ2-5	-	CSARERESRETQYF	TGCAGTGCTAGAGAGCGGGAGAGTCGAGAGACCCAGTACTTC
TRBV9	-	TRBJ1-5	few	CASSKGHSNQPQHF	TGTGCCAGCAGCAAAGGTCATAGCAATCAGCCCCAGCATTTT
TRBV7-2	-	TRBJ2-7	-	CASSRPGLANYEQYF	TGTGCCAGCAGTCGCCCCGGGCTGGCCAACTACGAGCAGTACTTC
TRBV18	-	TRBJ1-5	few	CASSPGVRNQPQHF	TGTGCCAGCTCACCCGGGGTACGCAATCAGCCCCAGCATTTT
TRBV29-1	TRBD1	TRBJ2-7	many	CSVEPFSGQGSYEQYF	TGCAGCGTTGAACCGTTCAGCGGACAGGGCTCCTACGAGCAGTACTTC
TRBV7-9	-	TRBJ2-5	few	CASSLNTGKETQYF	TGTGCCAGCAGCTTAAACACAGGGAAAGAGACCCAGTACTTC
TRBV19	-	TRBJ2-1	-	CASSNFLGLGTDNEQFF	TGTGCCAGTAGTAACTTTTTGGGACTCGGGACAGACAATGAGCAGTTCTTC
TRBV12-3/TRBV12-4	TRBD1	TRBJ2-5	few	CASSPGRGLRETQYF	TGTGCCAGCAGTCCCGGAAGGGGGCTGAGAGAGACCCAGTACTTC
TRBV5-1	-	TRBJ2-7	-	CASSWDLSYEQYF	TGTGCCAGCAGCTGGGACTTGAGCTACGAGCAGTACTTC
TRBV6-2/TRBV6-3	TRBD1	TRBJ2-4	-	CASSYSLRGLHIQYF	TGTGCCAGCAGTTACTCGTTGAGGGGGCTCCACATTCAGTACTTC
TRBV29-1	-	TRBJ2-3	-	CSADVNTDTQYF	TGCAGCGCAGACGTGAACACAGATACGCAGTATTTT
TRBV5-4	-	TRBJ1-1	-	CASSSARGMPEAFF	TGTGCCAGCAGCTCGGCCCGGGGGATGCCTGAAGCTTTCTTT
TRBV5-1	-	TRBJ1-2	-	CASSLGLAGYTF	TGCGCCAGCAGCTTGGGGCTGGCTGGCTACACCTTC
TRBV12-3/TRBV12-4	-	TRBJ2-1	-	CASSLKAPAYNEQFF	TGTGCCAGCAGTTTAAAAGCCCCAGCCTACAATGAGCAGTTCTTC
TRBV5-1	-	TRBJ2-7	-	CASSLVPGRGYEQYF	TGCGCCAGCAGCTTGGTTCCAGGTAGGGGGTACGAGCAGTACTTC
TRBV5-1	-	TRBJ2-3	few	CASSQNRRYTQYF	TGCGCCAGCAGCCAGAACCGTAGGTATACGCAGTATTTT
TRBV14	TRBD1	TRBJ1-2	few	CASSKTGAENYGYTF	TGTGCCAGCAGCAAAACAGGGGCCGAGAACTATGGCTACACCTTC
TRBV7-2	TRBD1	TRBJ1-5	-	CASSITGGPGQPQHF	TGTGCCAGCAGCATCACAGGGGGGCCCGGTCAGCCCCAGCATTTT
TRBV14	-	TRBJ2-1	once	CASSPLGGGDEQFF	TGTGCCAGCAGCCCGCTGGGGGGTGGCGATGAGCAGTTCTTC
TRBV29-1	-	TRBJ2-7	-	CSVERGNPYEQCF	TGCAGCGTCGAACGGGGAAACCCCTACGAGCAGTGCTTC
TRBV7-9	TRBD2	TRBJ2-1	-	CASSLGTRRHNEQFF	TGTGCCAGCAGCTTAGGGACTAGGAGACACAATGAGCAGTTCTTC
TRBV20-1	-	TRBJ2-1	once	CSARDPLPPAGPRYNEQFF	TGCAGTGCTAGAGATCCCCTCCCCCCTGCGGGTCCCCGTTACAATGAGCAGTTCTTC
TRBV6-1	-	TRBJ1-1	-	CASSEAGLNTEAFF	TGTGCCAGCAGTGAAGCGGGGCTGAACACTGAAGCTTTCTTT
TRBV5-1	-	TRBJ1-5	-	CASSFEVGQPQHF	TGCGCCAGCAGCTTTGAGGTGGGACAGCCCCAGCATTTT
TRBV12-3/TRBV12-4	TRBD2	TRBJ2-5	-	CASSLLPSGGETQYF	TGTGCCAGCAGTTTACTGCCTAGCGGGGGAGAGACCCAGTACTTC
TRBV7-9	-	TRBJ2-3	few	CASSLAIDYRIDTQYF	TGTGCCAGCAGCTTAGCCATAGACTATCGCATAGATACGCAGTATTTT
TRBV20-1	TRBD2	TRBJ2-7	few	CSASLAGAPHEQYF	TGCAGTGCTAGCCTAGCGGGAGCTCCCCACGAGCAGTACTTC
TRBV3-1	-	TRBJ2-7	-	CASSPTSSEQYF	TGTGCCAGCAGCCCGACATCGAGCGAGCAGTACTTC
TRBV2	-	TRBJ1-2	-	CASSEQPAYGYTF	TGTGCCAGCAGTGAACAGCCGGCCTATGGCTACACCTTC